This paragraph covers one TCR beta chain sequence. Its antigen is as yet unknown. Source material for PBMCs was more than 7.5 ml fresh peripheral blood. The data stem from a study of T cells in Graves' hyperthyroidism and ophthalmopathy. RNA transcripts yielded amplified TCR beta CDR3 regions. A first-round RT-PCR of the TCR CDR3 used the HTBI primer set. TCRdb used MiXCR to reprocess the multiplex PCR reads, holding one entry per CDR3 protein. The sample lists about 570,000 distinct CDR3 sequences, 14% occurring once. The study's findings and limits: Stable hyperthyroidism was told apart from ophthalmopathy by a model built on 13 V-J features.

V dropped 2 bases and J dropped 6 bases, with 7 bases sitting between them. The CDR3 runs 12 residues. CDR1 DFQATT and CDR2 SNEGSKA come from the germline V gene (reference sequence). The sequence was collected from a woman aged 40 to 49 with Graves' hyperthyroidism. The sequenced sample consisted of blood. The genes are TRBV20-1 and TRBJ2-2, with D uncertain. This CDR3 is CSARRFSGELFF. CDR3 DNA sequence: TGCAGTGCTAGAAGATTTTCCGGGGAGCTGTTTTTT.